The TCR beta chain under discussion was sequenced for a study of CD8+CD57+ T cells in acquired aplastic anemia. Study-level information: Mean DNA quantity obtained from sorted CD4+ and CD8+ cells was 3 to 3.5 ug.

Turning to this clonotype: Its antigen is not known.

The study profiled TCR beta VDJ and CDR3 using genomic DNA as template. Each CDR3 protein gets one entry after TCRdb re-called the reads with MiXCR. The data show about 190,000 distinct CDR3 sequences, 54% seen once. Findings and caveats of the study: Overlapping CD8+ CDR3 repertoires of patients and controls contained under 30 shared sequences.

The V gene end was trimmed by 4 bases and the J gene end by 5 bases; junction bases not matched to a gene: 3. Germline CDR1 LNHDA, CDR2 SQIVND (reference sequence). CDR3 length: 13 amino acids. This TCR derives from a human donor in good health, serving as a control. The chain carries TRBV19 and TRBJ2-7; TRBD1 aligns across 9 bases. The sequenced material came from sorted CD4+, CD8+, or CD8+CD57+ T cells (not recorded which) from PBMCs. The CDR3 loop reads CASSTRQGDEQYF. The CDR3 bases are TGTGCCAGTAGTACCAGACAGGGGGACGAGCAGTACTTC.